This entry is about one TCR beta chain. Clones were sequenced by immunoSEQ multiplex PCR, and TCRdb holds only the in-frame ones, with some missing. Found here are over 50,000 clones, 92% of them singletons; the top ten hold about a quarter. The sample belongs to a study of OX40 agonist ivuxolimab in advanced cancers. Study-level background: Aged roughly 20 to 85 with a mean of approximately 57 years, they were about 80% male.

The CDR3 loop spans 14 amino acids. V dropped 0 bases and J dropped 1 base, with 4 bases sitting between them. CDR1 is SGHVS, CDR2 FNYEAQ, per germline. The starting material was CD4+ or CD8+ T cells sorted from blood, obtained in a trial of the OX40 agonist ivuxolimab. The J gene is TRBJ1-5, the V gene TRBV7-6; D unclear. The sequence was collected from an adult with an advanced solid tumor such as melanoma, head and neck, liver or kidney cancer. The CDR3 protein is CASSLAGSNQPQHF. CDR3 in DNA: TGTGCCAGCAGCTTAGCAGGAAGCAATCAGCCCCAGCATTTT.